This TCR beta chain comes out of a study of T-cell memory formation after mild COVID-19. Study overall: Most TCR clusters belonged to a single donor.

Overall study results and limits: Shrinking CD4+ clones were chiefly CM and EM; CD8+ ones were chiefly EMRA. That cross-reactive memory joined was suggested by some responding clones appearing in pre-infection memory.

Constant-segment primers were used for 5'RACE, and the resulting TCR alpha and TCR beta cDNA libraries carried sample barcodes and UMIs. TCRdb re-analysed the 5' RACE reads in MiXCR, keeping a single row per CDR3 protein. The data contain under 300,000 distinct CDR3 sequences, around 17% of them singletons. Germline trimming cut 6 bases from V and 3 bases from J; bases unmatched to any gene: 4. From germline, CDR1 is MNHNS and CDR2 SASEGT. The CDR3 covers 13 residues. About this clonotype itself: The antigen is unknown.

The TCR originated in a man younger than 35 who had mild COVID-19 (a few samples of this study predate the infection). Cell type and time point are not known. V usage is TRBV6-1 and J usage is TRBJ2-7, with 8 bases identical to TRBD1. Sequencing input: PBMCs or a T cell subset sorted from them (not recorded which). CDR3 in DNA: TGTGCCAGCAGCTCGACAGGGGTCTACGAGCAGTACTTC. Translating gives CASSSTGVYEQYF.